This is a list of T cell receptor beta chains from one sample in a study of follicular helper T cells after annual influenza vaccination. The repertoire was sequenced with immunoSEQ multiplex PCR; TCRdb's copy has only in-frame clones and lacks some. The data show under 7,000 clones, with about four fifths seen just once and around 2.6% held by the top ten. The sample in question was CXCR5+ CD38- circulating T follicular helper cells from blood, obtained 7 days after influenza vaccination. The receptors were sampled from an adult who received the influenza vaccine. CDR3s include the opening cysteine and the closing phenylalanine or tryptophan. Each record gives: clone size, V gene, D gene, J gene, CDR3 protein, CDR3 DNA. The D gene is left open where the match is weak. Expanded clones get a size class; other rows say once, few or many, or leave the size out.

size: .
V: TRBV28
D: .
J: TRBJ2-7
CDR3: CASSSAGTYEQYF
DNA: TGTGCCAGCAGTTCGGCAGGAACTTACGAGCAGTACTTC

size: .
V: TRBV28
D: TRBD1
J: TRBJ2-7
CDR3: CAVRDRGYEQYF
DNA: TGTGCCGTCCGGGACAGGGGCTACGAGCAGTACTTC

size: .
V: TRBV6-5
D: TRBD2
J: TRBJ2-1
CDR3: CASSARLAGDNEQFF
DNA: TGTGCCAGCAGTGCCCGACTAGCGGGAGACAATGAGCAGTTCTTC

size: .
V: TRBV7-2
D: TRBD1
J: TRBJ2-7
CDR3: CASSRQGYEQYF
DNA: TGTGCCAGCAGCAGACAGGGCTACGAGCAGTACTTC

size: .
V: TRBV5-1
D: .
J: TRBJ1-4
CDR3: CASSYGGETNEKLFF
DNA: TGCGCCAGCAGCTACGGGGGAGAGACTAATGAAAAACTGTTTTTT

size: .
V: TRBV7-2
D: .
J: TRBJ2-1
CDR3: CASSPQGYEQFF
DNA: TGTGCCAGCAGTCCACAGGGATACGAGCAGTTCTTC

size: .
V: TRBV7-9
D: TRBD1
J: TRBJ1-2
CDR3: CASSLGATGGGYGYTF
DNA: TGTGCCAGCAGCTTAGGCGCGACAGGGGGCGGCTATGGCTACACCTTC

size: once
V: TRBV28
D: TRBD1
J: TRBJ2-1
CDR3: CASRVSDRVLDEQFF
DNA: TGTGCCAGCAGAGTCTCGGACAGGGTTTTGGATGAGCAGTTCTTC

size: .
V: TRBV5-1
D: .
J: TRBJ2-3
CDR3: CASSLLPSTDTQYF
DNA: TGCGCCAGCAGCTTACTACCTAGCACAGATACGCAGTATTTT

size: .
V: TRBV2
D: TRBD1
J: TRBJ1-1
CDR3: CASRGTGFTEAFF
DNA: TGTGCCAGCAGAGGGACAGGCTTCACTGAAGCTTTCTTT

size: .
V: TRBV7-2
D: .
J: TRBJ2-1
CDR3: CASSLAGTRINEQFF
DNA: TGTGCCAGCAGCTTAGCGGGGACGAGGATAAATGAGCAGTTCTTC

size: .
V: TRBV19
D: .
J: TRBJ1-5
CDR3: CASKRGAGHSNQPQHF
DNA: TGTGCCAGTAAGAGGGGGGCAGGGCATAGCAATCAGCCCCAGCATTTT

size: .
V: TRBV7-3
D: .
J: TRBJ2-6
CDR3: CASSSTAGANVLTF
DNA: TGTGCCAGCAGCTCCACGGCTGGGGCCAACGTCCTGACTTTC

size: .
V: TRBV11-3
D: .
J: TRBJ2-1
CDR3: CASSLDSSRAEQFF
DNA: TGTGCCAGCAGCTTAGATTCGAGCCGGGCTGAGCAGTTCTTC

size: .
V: TRBV10-3
D: .
J: TRBJ2-5
CDR3: CAISVQLQETQYF
DNA: TGTGCCATCAGTGTGCAGCTCCAAGAGACCCAGTACTTC

size: few
V: TRBV6-6
D: .
J: TRBJ2-7
CDR3: CASGERHRTYEQYF
DNA: TGTGCCAGCGGCGAGAGGCATCGAACCTACGAGCAGTACTTC

size: .
V: TRBV6-6
D: .
J: TRBJ2-2
CDR3: CASSYLGPNTGELFF
DNA: TGTGCCAGCAGTTACCTCGGACCGAACACCGGGGAGCTGTTTTTT

size: .
V: TRBV10-3
D: TRBD1
J: TRBJ2-5
CDR3: CAISRTGDRQETQYF
DNA: TGTGCCATCTCGCGGACAGGGGACAGACAAGAGACCCAGTACTTC

size: .
V: TRBV7-2
D: TRBD2
J: TRBJ2-1
CDR3: CASSLVLAGGSNEQFF
DNA: TGTGCCAGCAGCTTAGTCCTAGCGGGAGGGTCTAATGAGCAGTTCTTC

size: few
V: TRBV29-1
D: .
J: TRBJ2-1
CDR3: CSVEVSGSSYNEQFF
DNA: TGCAGCGTTGAAGTAAGCGGCAGCTCCTACAATGAGCAGTTCTTC

size: .
V: TRBV5-6
D: .
J: TRBJ1-6
CDR3: CASSLRDRNNSPLHF
DNA: TGTGCCAGCAGCTTGCGCGACAGGAACAATTCACCCCTCCACTTT

size: .
V: TRBV7-2
D: .
J: TRBJ1-6
CDR3: CASSLGLDSPLHF
DNA: TGTGCCAGCAGCTTAGGACTGGATTCACCCCTCCACTTT

size: .
V: TRBV4-1
D: .
J: TRBJ1-1
CDR3: CASSQDSGQRLPNTEAFF
DNA: TGCGCCAGCAGCCAAGACTCGGGCCAAAGGCTCCCGAACACTGAAGCTTTCTTT